These 31 T cell receptor beta chains share one sample of origin, sequenced in a study of T-cell reconstitution after alpha-beta-depleted transplantation in children. As it was prepared, the TCRbeta library received unique molecular identifiers. TCRdb called the PCR reads again in MiXCR, with one record for every CDR3 protein. The sample includes about 260,000 distinct CDR3 sequences, approximately 10% of them seen just once. Material: peripheral blood, obtained 180 days after TCRalphabeta/CD19-depleted stem cell transplant. These TCRs come from a male patient between 2 and 10 years old who had a stem cell transplant for chronic granulomatous disease, so the T cells may come from the graft donor.

This clonotype was seen many times. The rearrangement links TRBV20-1 to TRBJ1-2, with D hard to call. V was shortened by 5 bases and J by 4 bases, with 20 bases between the two germline ends. This CDR3 comprises 15 residues. Germline V gene data show CDR1 as DFQATT and CDR2 as SNEGSKA (reference sequence). In nucleotides, the CDR3 is TGCAGTGCTCCGGGGAGCTGGGCACCTAGCTATGGCTACACCTTC. Amino acids: CSAPGSWAPSYGYTF.

At least ten counts were recorded for this clonotype. V gene TRBV7-2 combines with J gene TRBJ2-2; D is unclear. The CDR3 loop spans 15 amino acids. Germline assignment: CDR1 SGHTA and CDR2 FQGNSA. Between the trimmed V and J ends, which lost 1 base and 9 bases, there was a span of 15 bases. CDR3 amino acids: CASSLVLGLDRELFF. In DNA, the CDR3 is TGTGCCAGCAGCTTAGTCCTGGGTCTAGACCGGGAGCTGTTTTTT.

This clonotype was found a few times. DNA of the CDR3: TGTGCCAGCAGGAGGGGGGGGTTCGATCACACCGGGGAGCTGTTTTTT. Its protein is CASRRGGFDHTGELFF. The J gene is TRBJ2-2, the V gene TRBV7-6; possible D gene TRBD2, 7 bases. The V end was cut by 6 bases, the J end by 3 bases, with 17 bases between. The CDR3 sequence is 16 residues long. Germline V gene lookup returns CDR1 SGHVS and CDR2 FNYEAQ. The full variable domain, rest sourced from reference TRBV7-6 and TRBJ2-2, is GAGVSQSPRYKVTKRGQDVALRCDPISGHVSLYWYRQALGQGPEFLTYFNYEAQQDKSGLPNDRFSAERPEGSISTLTIQRTEQRDSAMYRCASRRGGFDHTGELFFGEGSRLTVL.

The chain couples TRBV28 to TRBJ2-5; 10 bases are a match to TRBD2. V lost 8 bases and J lost 2; bases outside the gene matches: 5. This CDR3 has 14 residues. The germline CDR1 and CDR2 sequences are MDHEN and SYDVKM. Here the CDR3 DNA reads TGTGCCAGCGCTACTAGCGGGAAACAAGAGACCCAGTACTTC. This sequence encodes CASATSGKQETQYF.

The table lists this clonotype with many counts. V gene TRBV5-1 combines with J gene TRBJ2-1; D possibly corresponds to TRBD2 (5 bases). The CDR3 loop spans 12 amino acids. Germline V gene lookup returns CDR1 SGHRS and CDR2 YFSETQ. V was trimmed by 5 bases and J by 5 bases, leaving 8 bases between them. In DNA, the CDR3 is TGCGCCAGCAGGGACTCAAACAATGAGCAGTTCTTC. Protein: CASRDSNNEQFF.

The table lists this clonotype with a count of one. This chain joins TRBV28 and TRBJ1-5, with D possibly being TRBD1 (5 bases). Between the trimmed V and J ends, which lost 3 bases and 9 bases, there was a span of 12 bases. The CDR3 consists of 13 residues. From germline, CDR1 is MDHEN and CDR2 SYDVKM. CDR3 residues: CASSFGPQGPQHF. CDR3 nucleotides: TGTGCCAGCAGTTTTGGTCCCCAGGGGCCCCAGCATTTT.

The sample holds many counts of this clonotype. The V and J genes are TRBV7-2 and TRBJ2-3; D possibly corresponds to TRBD2 (5 bases). This CDR3 spans 15 amino acids. Trimming left V 5 bases short and J 4 bases short, with 16 bases between. From germline, CDR1 is SGHTA and CDR2 FQGNSA. The CDR3 bases are TGTGCCAGCAGCCCTTGGACTCGTCGGGCAGATACGCAGTATTTT. The encoded protein is CASSPWTRRADTQYF.

To note about this clonotype: In this CDR3 the conserved last residue, phenylalanine or tryptophan, is missing, so a read error is likely. The chain uses TRBV6-5 and TRBJ2-7; D is possibly TRBD1 (6 bases). This CDR3 has 13 amino acids. V shed 4 bases and J shed 2 bases, with 9 bases lying between them. Germline CDR1 MNHEY, CDR2 SVGAGI. CDR3 DNA: TGTGCCAGCAGTTTCAGGGGAACCTACGAGCAGTACTCC. Translated: CASSFRGTYEQYS.

This clonotype was seen ten or more times. The chain is built from TRBV5-1 and TRBJ2-3; a possible D gene is TRBD2 (5 bases). V was pared by 4 bases and J by 5 bases, with 8 bases between. CDR1 and CDR2 (germline): SGHRS, YFSETQ. There are 12 residues in the CDR3. The CDR3 DNA reads TGCGCCAGCAGCCTGAGCGGAGATACGCAGTATTTT. It yields the protein CASSLSGDTQYF.

At least ten counts were recorded for this clonotype. V and J are TRBV4-3 and TRBJ2-7; D is unresolved. Looked up from germline, CDR1 is LGHNA and CDR2 is YSLEER. V was pared by 0 bases and J by 3 bases, with 12 bases between. This CDR3 has 15 residues. In DNA, the CDR3 is TGCGCCAGCAGCCAAGATCCAGGCGGATACTACGAGCAGTACTTC. Translating gives CASSQDPGGYYEQYF.

The chain links TRBV12-3 or TRBV12-4 to TRBJ2-1; 15 nucleotides agree with TRBD2. V lost 6 bases to trimming and J lost 9 bases; unmatched junction nucleotides: 9. This CDR3 contains 16 residues. CDR3 nucleotide sequence: TGTGCCAGCAGCCGGGGACTAGCGGGGGGCCTCGGTGAGCAGTTCTTC. This encodes CASSRGLAGGLGEQFF.

Ten or more counts support this clonotype. The chain links TRBV29-1 to TRBJ2-7; no clear D. The germline V gene encodes CDR1 SQVTM and CDR2 ANQGSEA. CDR3 length: 11 amino acids. The ends were cut back, 2 bases at V and 3 bases at J, with 5 bases in the middle. CDR3 nucleotides: TGCAGCGTTGAAATGAGCTACGAGCAGTACTTC. Protein product: CSVEMSYEQYF.

This clonotype has more than one count but fewer than ten. The chain couples TRBV7-1 to TRBJ2-4, with D tentatively TRBD1 (6 bases). TRBV7-1 is an ORF for which the function is uncertain. The CDR3 is made up of 22 amino acids. V was shortened by 5 bases and J by 0 bases, with 32 bases between the two germline ends. The CDR3, as DNA: TGTGCCAGCAGCACCAGCGCCTCCAGGGGCTACTCGGTCCAAGTAGCCAAAAACATTCAGTACTTC. Its protein product is CASSTSASRGYSVQVAKNIQYF.

This clonotype was observed many times. The gene calls are TRBV30 and TRBJ2-1; D is ambiguous. The V gene lost 0 bases and the J gene lost 3 bases, with 6 bases spanning the gap. CDR1 is GTSNPN, CDR2 SVGIG, per germline (reference sequence). The CDR3 runs 13 residues. The CDR3 DNA is TGTGCCTGGAGTGTATTATACTACAATGAGCAGTTCTTC. This translates into CAWSVLYYNEQFF.

This clonotype was observed at least ten times. The gene calls are TRBV7-2 and TRBJ2-4, with 7 bases matching TRBD1. Germline V gives CDR1 SGHTA, CDR2 FQGNSA. The J segment lost 8 bases and the V segment lost 5 bases, leaving 3 bases of the junction unmatched. CDR3 length equals 12 residues. Written as DNA, the CDR3 is TGTGCCAGCAGCAGGGGGCTGGACATTCAGTACTTC. Protein: CASSRGLDIQYF.

This clonotype was found many times. This chain uses TRBV20-1 with TRBJ2-1; 9 bases match TRBD2. Germline-derived CDR1 and CDR2 are DFQATT and SNEGSKA (reference sequence). The CDR3 contains 15 residues. V was clipped by 1 base and J by 6 bases; unmatched bases: 7. The CDR3, as DNA: TGCAGTGCTAGAGCCCGGACTAGCGCAGGCAATGAGCAGTTCTTC. Translation gives CSARARTSAGNEQFF.

This clonotype has a count of ten or more. The genes are TRBV12-3 or TRBV12-4 and TRBJ2-7; D possibly corresponds to TRBD2 (5 bases). CDR3 length: 16 amino acids. With 3 bases removed from V and 5 bases from J, the gap between germline ends came to 20 bases. CDR3 bases: TGTGCCAGCAGTTTCCCCCCGGGCCCAGTCGGGGACGAGCAGTACTTC. This codes for CASSFPPGPVGDEQYF.

Many counts were recorded for this clonotype. This chain connects TRBV29-1 to TRBJ2-1; D is unclear. CDR3 length equals 14 residues. With 4 bases removed from V and 4 bases from J, the gap between germline ends came to 14 bases. In germline, CDR1 is SQVTM, CDR2 ANQGSEA. CDR3 sequence (DNA): TGCAGCGTTGGAGGCTTCCGGGCGTACAATGAGCAGTTCTTC. Residues: CSVGGFRAYNEQFF.

This clonotype was picked up a small number of times. J is TRBJ1-2 and V is TRBV20-1; the match to TRBD1 covers 7 bases. Germline V lookup: CDR1 DFQATT, CDR2 SNEGSKA (reference sequence). This CDR3 has 12 residues. With 4 bases clipped from V and 2 bases from J, the junction kept 1 base outside the gene matches. In DNA form, the CDR3 reads TGCAGTGCTATACAGGGGAACTATGGCTACACCTTC. It encodes CSAIQGNYGYTF.

About this clonotype itself: A much more abundant neighbour one base away suggests this may be a read error. The rearrangement links TRBV2 to TRBJ2-1; D not resolved. Germline lookup yields CDR1 SNHLY and CDR2 FYNNEI. The CDR3 runs 12 residues. The ends were cut back, 6 bases at V and 10 bases at J, with 13 bases in the middle. The CDR3 DNA follows: TGTGCCAGCAGAACAGCCCCCGGGGAGCAGTTCTTC. Protein: CASRTAPGEQFF.

This clonotype was observed at least ten times. The chain has TRBV29-1 and TRBJ2-3; D remains unclear. CDR1 and CDR2 from the germline V gene are SQVTM and ANQGSEA. Trimming removed 4 bases from V and 1 base from J, with 3 bases in between. The CDR3 has 11 amino acids. This CDR3 is CSVGRTDTQYF. The CDR3 DNA reads as TGCAGCGTTGGGCGCACAGATACGCAGTATTTT.

This clonotype was counted many times. The chain joins TRBV12-3 or TRBV12-4 to TRBJ2-7; 15 bases line up with TRBD2. Trimming removed 7 bases from V and 6 bases from J; junction bases left unmatched: 4. The CDR3 totals 14 residues. CDR3 in DNA: TGTGCCAGCACCCAGGGACTAGCGGGGGGCGAGCAGTACTTC. This codes for CASTQGLAGGEQYF.

This clonotype was observed a handful of times. CDR3 sequence: CASSPPRDRGIGEQYF. The DNA for the CDR3 is TGTGCCAGCAGTCCCCCGAGGGACAGGGGAATAGGGGAGCAGTACTTC. The genes are TRBV12-3 or TRBV12-4 and TRBJ2-7, with 10 bases aligning to TRBD1. This CDR3 spans 16 amino acids. Trimming cost V 5 bases and J 7 bases; bases outside gene matches: 14.

This clonotype was observed at least ten times. V usage is TRBV18 and J usage is TRBJ2-7; 7 bases agree with TRBD1. This CDR3 spans 15 amino acids. The germline V gene encodes CDR1 KGHSH and CDR2 LQKENI. With V trimmed by 1 base and J by 0 bases, 3 bases remained unmatched. DNA for the CDR3: TGTGCCAGCTCACCACAGGGACAGAGCTCCTACGAGCAGTACTTC. Amino acids: CASSPQGQSSYEQYF.

Turning to this clonotype: A read error may be the cause here, since a much bigger clone is one base away. The chain combines TRBV5-5 with TRBJ2-7, with 8 bases matching TRBD2. The V gene end was trimmed by 3 bases and the J gene end by 0 bases; junction bases not matched to a gene: 14. The CDR3 is 18 amino acids. Germline CDR1 reads SGHKS; CDR2 reads YYEKEE (reference sequence). The CDR3 loop is CASSSTAGGLLSSYEQYF. The CDR3 coding sequence is TGTGCCAGCAGCTCTACGGCGGGAGGTCTTCTTAGCTCCTACGAGCAGTACTTC. Full variable domain (rest looked up from reference TRBV5-5 and TRBJ2-7): DAGVTQSPTHLIKTRGQQVTLRCSPISGHKSVSWYQQVLGQGPQFIFQYYEKEERGRGNFPDRFSARQFPNYSSELNVNALLLGDSALYLCASSSTAGGLLSSYEQYFGPGTRLTVT.

The sample holds many counts of this clonotype. V is TRBV4-3 and J is TRBJ2-7, with 7 bases fitting TRBD2. The germline V gene encodes CDR1 LGHNA and CDR2 YSLEER. CDR3 length: 17 amino acids. Trimming cost V 0 bases and J 2 bases; bases outside gene matches: 10. CDR3 loop: CASSQEEQRGITYEQYF. DNA of the CDR3: TGCGCCAGCAGCCAAGAGGAGCAGCGGGGTATTACCTACGAGCAGTACTTC.

This clonotype was seen many times. The CDR3 nucleotides are TGCAGTGCTAGTTCTAGCTCCTACGAGCAGTACTTC. This encodes CSASSSSYEQYF. The chain joins TRBV20-1 to TRBJ2-7; the D is unclear. The CDR3 length is 12 residues. Germline V lookup: CDR1 DFQATT, CDR2 SNEGSKA (reference sequence). The V and J ends lost 3 bases and 0 bases respectively, with 6 bases between them.

Comments on this clonotype: Since a much larger clone is just one base distant, this may be a read error. The J gene is TRBJ1-2, the V gene TRBV29-1; weak D call: TRBD1 (5 bases). The CDR3 has 11 amino acids. Germline V gene data show CDR1 as SQVTM and CDR2 as ANQGSEA. Trimming removed 4 bases from V and 12 bases from J, with 15 bases in between. CDR3 sequence reads: CSVVMGHRDTF. The CDR3 DNA reads TGCAGCGTTGTCATGGGGCATCGGGACACCTTC.

V is TRBV3-1 and J is TRBJ2-1; D could derive from TRBD1 or TRBD2 (5 bases each). This CDR3 comprises 13 residues. Trimming took off 2 bases at V and 9 bases at J, with 11 bases between the two ends. The germline gives CDR1 LGHDT, CDR2 YNNKEL (reference sequence). CDR3 in DNA: TGTGCCAGCAGCCAAATAGGGGACGCTGAGCAGTTCTTC. Encoded protein: CASSQIGDAEQFF.

This clonotype was observed a handful of times. The gene calls are TRBV21-1 and TRBJ1-1; no check of the table's D call, TRBD1, against the DNA was made. TRBV21-1 is shown as a pseudogene. The CDR3 totals 18 residues. In DNA, the CDR3 is TGTGCCAGCAGCAAAGCTTCCTACACCGGGACGGCAAACACTGAAGCTTTCTTT. This encodes CASSKASYTGTANTEAFF.

In its sample, this clonotype was seen many times. V and J are TRBV3-1 and TRBJ2-5; 11 bases are shared with TRBD2. CDR1 LGHDT and CDR2 YNNKEL come from the germline V gene (reference sequence). The CDR3 consists of 18 residues. V shed 3 bases and J 4 bases; nucleotides not matched to a gene: 13. CDR3 loop: CASSHYLSGGASLETQYF. In nucleotides, the CDR3 is TGTGCCAGCAGCCACTACCTTAGCGGGGGGGCAAGCTTAGAGACCCAGTACTTC.